Listed below are T cell receptor beta chains from one sample, sequenced in a study of PD-L1 blockade in urothelial cancer. TCRdb's table, derived via immunoSEQ multiplex PCR, lists solely in-frame clones and lacks some. The sample records about 43,000 clones, 80% being singletons. This material consisted of PBMCs, taken around atezolizumab (anti-PD-L1) treatment. All receptors come from a man aged 55 to 70 with urothelial cancer. Both conserved end residues are part of each CDR3. A D gene is named only where the DNA matches it firmly. Rows give clone size only sometimes, using once, few, many, or a class for an expanded clone.

>TRBJ2-5|TRBD1|.|TRBV4-1
TGCGCCAGCAGCCAAGCTCCCGGGACAGGGGTTGAGGAGACCCAGTACTTC
CASSQAPGTGVEETQYF
>TRBJ2-7|.|.|TRBV21-1
TGTGCCAGCAGCTGTCTTCGTTGGACAGGGTCTTCCTACGAGCAGTACTTC
CASSCLRWTGSSYEQYF
>TRBJ2-1|.|.|TRBV30
TGTGCCTGGAGTGTATCCCAGTTCAATGAGCAGTTCTTC
CAWSVSQFNEQFF
>TRBJ1-5|.|.|TRBV28
TGTGCCAGCAGCCTTACCAGGTTTAATAGCAATCAGCCCCAGCATTTT
CASSLTRFNSNQPQHF
>TRBJ2-3|.|once|TRBV15
TGTGCCACCGGAGGAAGAAGCACAGATACGCAGTATTTT
CATGGRSTDTQYF
>TRBJ2-3|TRBD2|.|TRBV30
TGTGCCTGGAGTGGTCTAGCGGGACTCACAGATACGCAGTATTTT
CAWSGLAGLTDTQYF
>TRBJ2-7|TRBD1|.|TRBV6-1
TGTGCCAGCAGTGGGGGGACAGGTACCTACGAGCAGTACTTC
CASSGGTGTYEQYF
>TRBJ1-3|.|.|TRBV5-6
TGTGCCAGCAGCTTGAGAGACTTCCTCTCTGGAAACACCATATATTTT
CASSLRDFLSGNTIYF
>TRBJ2-1|.|.|TRBV5-1
TGCGCCAGCAGCGAAGCGGGATCCGGGGGCGATGAGCAGTTCTTC
CASSEAGSGGDEQFF
>TRBJ2-7|.|.|TRBV2
TGTGCCAGCAGTACCAGGGGAATGGGTTACGAGCAGTACTTC
CASSTRGMGYEQYF
>TRBJ2-4|.|.|TRBV28
TGTGCCAGCAGTAGCGGGGGACAGGGTAAAAACATTCAGTACTTC
CASSSGGQGKNIQYF
>TRBJ2-6|.|.|TRBV10-3
TGTGCCATCAGTGGACCTAGGGAGGGGGATAGACCTGGGGCCAACGTCCTGACTTTC
CAISGPREGDRPGANVLTF
>TRBJ2-1|.|.|TRBV10-3
TGTGCCATAAGAGCCCTTTCCGATGAGCAGTTCTTC
CAIRALSDEQFF
>TRBJ2-2|.|.|TRBV5-6
TGTGCCAGCCTAAACCCTAGGACACCGAACACCGGGGAGCTGTTTTTT
CASLNPRTPNTGELFF
>TRBJ2-4|.|.|TRBV4-3
TGCGCCAGCAGCCAAGCTGTTCAGGGCGTGACCAAAAACATTCAGTACTTC
CASSQAVQGVTKNIQYF
>TRBJ2-2|.|once|TRBV2
TGTGCCAGCAGTGGGGGCCGGAACACCGGGGAGCTGTTTTTT
CASSGGRNTGELFF
>TRBJ1-4|TRBD1|.|TRBV5-1
TGCGCCAGCAGCTTGGGGGGGACAGGGAATGGTGAAAAACTGTTTTTT
CASSLGGTGNGEKLFF
>TRBJ1-1|TRBD1|.|TRBV27
TGTGCCAGCAGCTTTGGGACAGCCTTGAACACTGAAGCTTTCTTT
CASSFGTALNTEAFF
>TRBJ1-2|.|.|TRBV6-4
TGTGCCAGCAGTCCAGATGAGGGTTATGGCTACACCTTC
CASSPDEGYGYTF
>TRBJ2-1|TRBD2|.|TRBV5-1
TGCGCCAGCAGTTCCTCGCGGGAGGTCCCCTACAATGAGCAGTTCTTC
CASSSSREVPYNEQFF
>TRBJ2-5|.|.|TRBV5-1
TGCGCCAGCAGCCCAGTGACAGAATCGGAGACCCAGTACTTC
CASSPVTESETQYF
>TRBJ1-2|.|.|TRBV30
TGTGCCTGGAGTGTAGGCGGGAGGTACGGCTACACCTTC
CAWSVGGRYGYTF
>TRBJ1-2|.|.|TRBV16
TGTGCCAGCAGCCAAACGGCGGGGGGGAGCGGCTACACCTTC
CASSQTAGGSGYTF
>TRBJ2-6|TRBD1|.|TRBV9
TGTGCCAGCAGCATCCGGACAGGGTCTAGCTCTGGGGCCAACGTCCTGACTTTC
CASSIRTGSSSGANVLTF
>TRBJ2-3|TRBD1|.|TRBV30
TGTGCCTGGGAACCGGGACAGGCCACAGATACGCAGTATTTT
CAWEPGQATDTQYF
>TRBJ1-2|.|.|TRBV19
TGTGCCAGTAGTTCCGGGAATTATGGCTACACCTTC
CASSSGNYGYTF
>TRBJ1-1|.|once|TRBV14
TGTGCCAGCAGCCAAGGCCAGTTTTCGACTGAAGCTTTCTTT
CASSQGQFSTEAFF
>TRBJ2-7|.|.|TRBV5-6
TGTGCCAGCAGCGGGGGGGACAGGTTCTACGAGCAGTACTTC
CASSGGDRFYEQYF
>TRBJ2-5|TRBD1|.|TRBV10-3
TGTGCCATCAGTGACTCTAGGACAGGGGTAGAAGAGACCCAGTACTTC
CAISDSRTGVEETQYF
>TRBJ1-2|.|.|TRBV6-5
TGTGCCAGCAGTTACTCGATAGGGGGGGACTATGGCTACACCTTC
CASSYSIGGDYGYTF
>TRBJ2-1|TRBD2|.|TRBV11-2
TGTGCCAGCAGCCGGACTAGCGGGCGCTACAATGAGCAGTTCTTC
CASSRTSGRYNEQFF